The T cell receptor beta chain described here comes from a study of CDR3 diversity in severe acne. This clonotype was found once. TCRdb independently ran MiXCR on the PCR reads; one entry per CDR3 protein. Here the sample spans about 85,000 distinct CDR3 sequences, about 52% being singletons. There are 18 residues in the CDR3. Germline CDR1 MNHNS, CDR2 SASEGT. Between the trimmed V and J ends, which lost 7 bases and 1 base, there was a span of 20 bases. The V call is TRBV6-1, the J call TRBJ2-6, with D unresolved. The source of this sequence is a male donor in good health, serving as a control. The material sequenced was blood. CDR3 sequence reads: CASTLVVSSDSGANVLTF. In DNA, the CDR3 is TGTGCCAGCACCCTGGTGGTCAGCTCGGATTCTGGGGCCAACGTCCTGACTTTC.